Following are 8 T cell receptor beta chains from one sample sequenced in a study of blood T cells in healthy people across ages. Next came a second PCR, run for about 6 to 12 cycles, which used a sample-barcoded 5' primer along with a J-beta primer mix. One entry per CDR3 protein, called by TCRdb with MiXCR from the 5' RACE reads. Of 800,000 or so distinct CDR3 sequences in the sample, around a quarter were seen once. The same specimen was also included in a second study, on T cells of mothers and their children.

The sample comprised blood. The receptors here all came from a boy between 10 and 17 years old in good health.

This clonotype has just a few counts. The chain uses TRBV2 and TRBJ1-1, with D possibly being TRBD1 (6 bases). V gave up 9 bases and J gave up 1 base, with 12 bases separating them. Germline CDR1 and CDR2: SNHLY and FYNNEI. The CDR3 is 13 amino acids. CDR3 sequence: CARRQEKNTEAFF. The CDR3 DNA reads TGTGCCAGAAGACAGGAGAAGAACACTGAAGCTTTCTTT.

The V call is TRBV3-1, the J call TRBJ2-5; weak D call: TRBD2 (6 bases). CDR3 length: 17 amino acids. Germline CDR1 is LGHDT and CDR2 is YNNKEL (reference sequence). V dropped 5 bases and J dropped 2 bases, with 21 bases sitting between them. The CDR3 DNA is TGTGCCAGCAGCTCCGTGGAGGGGATGGTTTGGCAAGAGACCCAGTACTTC. This sequence encodes CASSSVEGMVWQETQYF.

There are a few counts of this clonotype. The rearrangement links TRBV4-3 to TRBJ2-1; TRBD2 matches 12 bases. Germline V gives CDR1 LGHNA, CDR2 YSLEER. The ends lost 0 bases at V and 3 bases at J; junction bases unmatched: 3. The CDR3 is 17 residues long. The CDR3 bases are TGCGCCAGCAGCCAAGACCGGGGACTAGCGGGCTACAATGAGCAGTTCTTC. Amino acid sequence: CASSQDRGLAGYNEQFF.

The chain carries TRBV20-1 and TRBJ1-1, with D perhaps TRBD1 (5 bases). Trimming stripped 1 base from V and 0 bases from J, with 6 bases between. Germline assignment: CDR1 DFQATT and CDR2 SNEGSKA (reference sequence). The CDR3 has 13 amino acids. This CDR3 is CSARGGVNTEAFF. CDR3 nucleotides: TGCAGTGCTAGAGGGGGGGTGAACACTGAAGCTTTCTTT.

The chain links TRBV28 to TRBJ1-2; unclear D gene. CDR3 size: 12 residues. The V gene lost 8 bases and the J gene lost 0 bases, with 7 bases spanning the gap. Per the germline V gene, CDR1 is MDHEN and CDR2 is SYDVKM. CDR3 in DNA: TGTGCCAGCCAAGCATCTAACTATGGCTACACCTTC. Encoded protein: CASQASNYGYTF.

This clonotype has just a few counts. The rearrangement uses TRBV3-1 and TRBJ1-2, with D unresolved. V was cut by 4 bases and J by 2 bases, with 14 bases left in between. The CDR3 has 15 amino acids. Germline loops: CDR1 LGHDT, CDR2 YNNKEL (reference sequence). The CDR3 DNA reads as TGTGCCAGCAGCCCGGCGGCGGCAGCGAACTATGGCTACACCTTC. Translating it yields CASSPAAAANYGYTF.

There are a few counts of this clonotype. DNA for the CDR3: TGTGCCAGCAGTGATGGGGGGAGGACCCAGTACTTC. Its protein is CASSDGGRTQYF. This chain links TRBV2 with TRBJ2-5; D may be TRBD2 (6 bases). Germline-derived CDR1 and CDR2 are SNHLY and FYNNEI. The CDR3 length is 12 residues. Trimming stripped 3 bases from V and 7 bases from J, with 9 bases between.

Only a few counts were recorded for this clonotype. V gene TRBV7-9 combines with J gene TRBJ2-3; D possibly corresponds to TRBD2 (5 bases). V lost 5 bases to trimming and J lost 4 bases, with 13 bases between them. CDR3 length: 14 residues. Germline CDR1 SEHNR, CDR2 FQNEAQ (reference sequence). CDR3 sequence: CASSPAEGADTQYF. CDR3 nucleotides: TGTGCCAGCAGCCCCGCCGAGGGTGCAGATACGCAGTATTTT.